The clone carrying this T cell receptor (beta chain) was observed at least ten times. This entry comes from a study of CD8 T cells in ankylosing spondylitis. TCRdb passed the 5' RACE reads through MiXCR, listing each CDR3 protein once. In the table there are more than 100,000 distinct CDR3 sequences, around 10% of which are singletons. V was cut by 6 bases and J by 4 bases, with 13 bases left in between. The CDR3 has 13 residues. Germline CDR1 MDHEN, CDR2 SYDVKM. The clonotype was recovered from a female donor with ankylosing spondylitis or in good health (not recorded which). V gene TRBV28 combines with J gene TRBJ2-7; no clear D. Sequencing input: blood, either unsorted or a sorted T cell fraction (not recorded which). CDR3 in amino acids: CASSLGLRYEQYF. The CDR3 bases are TGTGCCAGCAGCCTCGGGTTACGGTACGAGCAGTACTTC.